This T cell receptor (beta chain) was sequenced for a study of beta chain features in type 1 diabetes. Looking at the study overall: Patients looked much like healthy donors when it came to age, gender and cell yields. Summed over all samples, the examined sorted cells came to 90 million to 120 million. The study's findings and limits: Fewer junction insertions and more nucleotide deletions appeared in type 1 diabetes patients. Highly expressing activated T cells could be over-counted with a cDNA template.

Trimming removed 0 bases from V and 4 bases from J, with 16 bases in between. Germline-derived CDR1 and CDR2 are SGDLS and YYNGEE. The CDR3 totals 16 residues. Reverse transcription of all isolated RNA meant that expressed TCRB transcripts were sequenced. Libraries were prepared by immunoSEQ multiplex PCR; TCRdb keeps only in-frame clonotypes and omits some of them. The repertoire holds about 250,000 clones, with 13% to 15% as singletons. This clone was seen a few times. What it recognizes is unknown. The V and J genes are TRBV9 and TRBJ1-2; D perhaps matches TRBD1 (5 bases). Sequencing was done on a sample of naive CD4+ T cells from blood. This TCR was recovered from a woman aged 40 to 50 in good health. CDR3: CASSVGTRAWGYGYTF. CDR3 DNA: TGTGCCAGCAGCGTAGGGACCAGGGCCTGGGGCTATGGCTACACCTTC.